This TCR beta chain was identified during a study of T cell responses to AZD1222 COVID-19 vaccine. Study-wide results and limits: Only a handful of AZD1222 recipients, six or seven in all, had baseline seropositivity. When two AZD1222 doses had been given, Spike-specific TCR breadth and depth rose.

Sequencing used immunoSEQ multiplex PCR; TCRdb keeps in-frame clones, though not all of them. Here the sample spans tens of thousands of clones, about 92% being singletons. This clone has just one count. Its specificity is not known. CDR1 is SGHRS and CDR2 is YFSETQ in the germline V gene. The CDR3 is 16 residues long. V was clipped by 3 bases and J by 8 bases; unmatched bases: 8. The sample was peripheral blood, taken 28 days after the second AZD1222 dose. This rearrangement joins TRBV5-1 to TRBJ1-6; 10 bases are a match to TRBD1. The sequence was collected from an adult who received the AZD1222 COVID-19 vaccine. The CDR3 DNA is TGCGCCAGCAGCTCAGGGACCGGGACAGGGGATTCACCCCTCCACTTT. Translating gives CASSSGTGTGDSPLHF. Variable domain in full (rest from reference TRBV5-1 and TRBJ1-6): KAGVTQTPRYLIKTRGQQVTLSCSPISGHRSVSWYQQTPGQGLQFLFEYFSETQRNKGNFPGRFSGRQFSNSRSEMNVSTLELGDSALYLCASSSGTGTGDSPLHFGNGTRLTVT.